Following are 29 T cell receptor beta chains from one sample sequenced in a study of blood T cells in healthy people across ages (dated by TCRdb to the mid-2010s). Libraries came from 5' RACE. Sequenced using an Illumina HiSeq 2500. The second PCR ran for roughly 6 to 11 cycles and used a J-beta primer mix along with a sample-barcoded 5' primer. TCRdb reran the public reads through fastp at Q25 and MiXCR, keeping productive beta chains. Records with the same CDR3 protein are collapsed into one entry carrying the most frequent genes and DNA. The sample table shows about 1,500,000 distinct CDR3 sequences, and around 39% are seen once. The ten largest clones represent less than 8% of the sample. The sample taken for sequencing was blood. These receptors were collected from a woman between 18 and 29 years old in good health.

CDR3 sequence: CASRPPGGEQFF. The CDR3 DNA follows: TGTGCCAGCAGACCCCCCGGGGGTGAGCAGTTCTTC. The chain recombines TRBV2 with TRBJ2-1, with a tentative D call TRBD2 (6 bases). Trimming pared 6 bases from V and 9 bases from J, leaving 12 bases between. Germline CDR1 reads SNHLY; CDR2 reads FYNNEI. The CDR3 consists of 12 residues.

The chain recombines TRBV20-1 with TRBJ2-5; perhaps TRBD2 as D (6 bases). V was pared by 5 bases and J by 3 bases, with 13 bases between. The CDR3 is made up of 13 amino acids. Germline CDR1 DFQATT, CDR2 SNEGSKA (reference sequence). CDR3 sequence (DNA): TGCAGTGCTCCCCCTCCGGGAGAAGAGACCCAGTACTTC. Its protein is CSAPPPGEETQYF.

The genes are TRBV4-1 and TRBJ1-1; the D is unclear. V lost 0 bases and J 1 base, leaving 12 bases between the germline ends. The CDR3 is made up of 16 amino acids. Germline lookup yields CDR1 MGHRA and CDR2 YSYEKL. The CDR3 DNA reads as TGCGCCAGCAGCCAAGATCACAATTGGGAGAACACTGAAGCTTTCTTT. Protein product: CASSQDHNWENTEAFF.

This clonotype has just a few counts. The genes are TRBV20-1 and TRBJ2-7; possibly TRBD2 for D (5 bases). Trimming removed 4 bases from V and 2 bases from J, with 9 bases in between. The CDR3 runs 12 residues. CDR1 is DFQATT and CDR2 is SNEGSKA in the germline V gene (reference sequence). The CDR3, as DNA: TGCAGTGCTAAAGGAGGAACCTACGAGCAGTACTTC. Translating gives CSAKGGTYEQYF.

The chain carries TRBV14 and TRBJ1-1, with D unclear. The length of the CDR3 is 12 residues. CDR1 is SGHDN, CDR2 FVKESK, per germline. Trimming stripped 2 bases from V and 4 bases from J, with 5 bases between. In DNA, the CDR3 is TGTGCCAGCAGCCAACATACCACTGAAGCTTTCTTT. Its protein product is CASSQHTTEAFF.

V is TRBV5-4 and J is TRBJ2-1, with a weak D call TRBD2 (6 bases). This CDR3 region has 16 residues. Germline V lookup: CDR1 SGHNT, CDR2 YYREEE (reference sequence). V lost 0 bases and J 3 bases, leaving 13 bases between the germline ends. CDR3 nucleotide sequence: TGTGCCAGCAGCTTGGGTGGAGGGGTACTCTACAATGAGCAGTTCTTC. Translated: CASSLGGGVLYNEQFF.

On this clonotype: With a much larger clone just one base away, this may be a read error. The CDR3 here is CATSGDPTGTTQYF. Written as DNA, the CDR3 is TGTGCCACCAGCGGAGATCCGACAGGCACGACGCAGTATTTT. The rearrangement links TRBV15 to TRBJ2-3; TRBD1 is a possible D gene (6 bases). Germline V lookup: CDR1 LNHNV, CDR2 YYDKDF (reference sequence). The CDR3 runs to 14 residues.

The V call is TRBV2, the J call TRBJ1-5; D remains unclear. Germline V gives CDR1 SNHLY, CDR2 FYNNEI. V dropped 0 bases and J dropped 0 bases, with 6 bases sitting between them. The CDR3 spans 15 residues. CDR3 residues: CASSEADYSNQPQHF. CDR3 sequence (DNA): TGTGCCAGCAGTGAAGCAGACTATAGCAATCAGCCCCAGCATTTT.

This clonotype showed up just a few times. The chain is built from TRBV10-3 and TRBJ2-1; 8 bases are a match to TRBD1. Germline-derived CDR1 and CDR2 are ENHRY and SYGVKD. V was pared by 10 bases and J by 9 bases, with 11 bases of the junction left unmatched. The CDR3 spans 13 residues. CDR3 amino acids: CATADRVDIEQFF. The CDR3 DNA reads TGTGCCACCGCGGACAGGGTGGACATTGAGCAGTTCTTC.

V gene TRBV12-1 combines with J gene TRBJ2-2; TRBD2, as called in the table, went unchecked against the DNA. TRBV12-1 is reported as a pseudogene. The CDR3 totals 15 residues. The CDR3 spells CARLCEGANTGELFF. As DNA, the CDR3 is TGTGCCAGACTATGTGAGGGAGCGAACACCGGGGAGCTGTTTTTT.

This CDR3 reads CASSLVGTGYTF. For the CDR3, the DNA is TGCGCCAGCAGCTTGGTAGGCACGGGCTACACCTTC. The rearrangement uses TRBV5-1 and TRBJ1-2, with no clear D. Germline values: CDR1 SGHRS, CDR2 YFSETQ. V was pared by 0 bases and J by 8 bases, with 8 bases between. This CDR3 has 12 residues.

V is TRBV3-1 and J is TRBJ1-2; tentative D call: TRBD1 (5 bases). Germline V gene lookup returns CDR1 LGHDT and CDR2 YNNKEL (reference sequence). The CDR3 is 14 amino acids. Between the trimmed V and J ends, which lost 4 bases and 8 bases, there was a span of 17 bases. The CDR3 region is CASSPSPGRYGYTF. CDR3 nucleotide sequence: TGTGCCAGCAGCCCCTCCCCAGGGAGGTACGGCTACACCTTC.

This sequence joins TRBV6-1 and TRBJ2-1; D possibly corresponds to TRBD2 (6 bases). Between the trimmed V and J ends, which lost 5 bases and 0 bases, there was a span of 26 bases. CDR1 and CDR2 (germline): MNHNS, SASEGT. CDR3 length: 20 residues. This CDR3 reads CASSRLGGSRGRSSYNEQFF. CDR3 DNA sequence: TGTGCCAGCAGTCGTTTGGGAGGATCACGGGGGAGGAGCTCCTACAATGAGCAGTTCTTC.

The chain joins TRBV5-1 to TRBJ1-1; D is unclear. The germline V and J ends were trimmed by 1 base and 7 bases, with 14 bases remaining between them. The germline CDR1 and CDR2 sequences are SGHRS and YFSETQ. The CDR3 runs 14 residues. CDR3 region: CASSLRRGVSEAFF. The CDR3 coding sequence is TGCGCCAGCAGCTTGAGACGGGGAGTTAGTGAAGCTTTCTTT.

This clonotype was seen a few times. The genes are TRBV29-1 and TRBJ1-5, with D hard to call. V was trimmed by 4 bases and J by 0 bases, leaving 7 bases between them. Germline loops: CDR1 SQVTM, CDR2 ANQGSEA. CDR3 size: 13 residues. The DNA for the CDR3 is TGCAGCGTTGGGGTCCTTAGCAATCAGCCCCAGCATTTT. Amino acids: CSVGVLSNQPQHF.

This chain uses TRBV7-2 with TRBJ2-7; 8 nucleotides match TRBD2. The better agreement between TRBJ2-5 and the DNA end casts doubt on the J call. Per germline, CDR1 SGHTA and CDR2 FQGNSA. The CDR3 totals 14 residues. CDR3: CASNSGTSRETQYF. The CDR3 region has the DNA TGTGCCAGCAACTCCGGGACTAGTAGAGAGACCCAGTACTTC.

The gene calls are TRBV6-5 and TRBJ1-6; 7 nucleotides align to TRBD1. The CDR3 is 13 amino acids. V lost 6 bases to trimming and J lost 6 bases; unmatched junction nucleotides: 2. Germline CDR1 reads MNHEY; CDR2 reads SVGAGI. DNA for the CDR3: TGTGCCAGCAGACAGGGGATTAATTCACCCCTCCACTTT. It specifies CASRQGINSPLHF.

This clonotype was observed a few times. The chain uses TRBV7-2 and TRBJ2-1; no reliable D call. CDR1 is SGHTA and CDR2 is FQGNSA in the germline V gene. Trimming pared 2 bases from V and 3 bases from J, leaving 8 bases between. The CDR3 totals 14 residues. The CDR3 region has the DNA TGTGCCAGCAGCTTACAGCTCAGCTACAATGAGCAGTTCTTC. Its translation: CASSLQLSYNEQFF.

This clonotype came up once. This chain connects TRBV18 to TRBJ2-5; 7 bases align to TRBD2. V was pared by 5 bases and J by 4 bases, with 10 bases of the junction left unmatched. The CDR3 extends over 15 amino acids. CDR1 is KGHSH, CDR2 LQKENI, per germline. The chain's CDR3 is CASSANAGVGETQYF. The CDR3 nucleotides are TGTGCCAGCTCAGCTAACGCGGGGGTCGGAGAGACCCAGTACTTC.

This chain uses TRBV12-3 or TRBV12-4 with TRBJ1-4, with a possible D match to TRBD1 (5 bases). This CDR3 contains 15 residues. Trimming removed 3 bases at V and 3 bases at J, with 11 bases between. CDR3 coding DNA: TGTGCCAGCAGTTTGCTGACAGCGGCTAATGAAAAACTGTTTTTT. Its protein is CASSLLTAANEKLFF.

This chain uses TRBV6-5 with TRBJ1-3; possible D gene TRBD1, 6 bases. The CDR3 is 12 amino acids. The ends were cut back, 5 bases at V and 11 bases at J, with 13 bases in the middle. The germline CDR1 and CDR2 sequences are MNHEY and SVGAGI. The CDR3 bases are TGTGCCAGCAGTGCCACCCGGGGGCCCATATATTTT. Translating it yields CASSATRGPIYF.

V and J are TRBV6-1 and TRBJ2-7; a weak D match, TRBD1 (6 bases). V was cut by 5 bases and J by 0 bases, with 14 bases left in between. CDR1 and CDR2 from the germline V gene are MNHNS and SASEGT. The CDR3 sequence is 15 residues long. The CDR3 DNA sequence: TGTGCCAGCAGTAGACAGGTACTTAACTCCTACGAGCAGTACTTC. Residues: CASSRQVLNSYEQYF.

The chain is built from TRBV24-1 and TRBJ1-5, with a possible D match to TRBD1 (5 bases). CDR1 and CDR2 (germline): KGHDR, SFDVKD. V lost 9 bases and J lost 3, with 11 bases in between. The CDR3 length is 13 residues. The chain's CDR3 is CATQGQANQPQHF. CDR3 nucleotide sequence: TGTGCCACCCAGGGCCAGGCCAATCAGCCCCAGCATTTT.

The chain carries TRBV10-3 and TRBJ1-1, with 11 bases that match TRBD1. The CDR3 loop spans 13 amino acids. Germline V gives CDR1 ENHRY, CDR2 SYGVKD. The junction had 4 bases not matched to a gene; V was cut back by 7 bases and J by 6 bases. In DNA form, the CDR3 reads TGTGCCATCAAGGGACAGGGGGAGGCTGAAGCTTTCTTT. This encodes CAIKGQGEAEAFF.

This clonotype was recorded a few times. V and J are TRBV5-1 and TRBJ2-1; a weak D match, TRBD1 (6 bases). Trimming took 0 bases from V and 1 from J, leaving 11 bases between them. Looked up from germline, CDR1 is SGHRS and CDR2 is YFSETQ. The CDR3 sequence is 16 residues long. The CDR3 loop reads CASSLDSRGSYNEQFF. The CDR3 DNA reads TGCGCCAGCAGCTTGGATAGCAGGGGTTCCTACAATGAGCAGTTCTTC. Using reference TRBV5-1 and TRBJ2-1 for the parts outside the CDR3, the full variable domain is KAGVTQTPRYLIKTRGQQVTLSCSPISGHRSVSWYQQTPGQGLQFLFEYFSETQRNKGNFPGRFSGRQFSNSRSEMNVSTLELGDSALYLCASSLDSRGSYNEQFFGPGTRLTVL.

This clonotype was seen many times. The CDR3 loop reads CSAVISGAGGADGYTF. The CDR3 region has the DNA TGCAGTGCAGTGATCTCGGGGGCAGGGGGCGCCGATGGCTACACCTTC. The chain employs TRBV20-1 and TRBJ1-2; 8 bases fit TRBD1. The V gene end was trimmed by 6 bases and the J gene end by 6 bases; junction bases not matched to a gene: 18. The CDR3 length is 16 residues. Germline V lookup: CDR1 DFQATT, CDR2 SNEGSKA (reference sequence).

With regard to this clonotype: It is unclear where the CDR3 begins or ends on the DNA, so no DNA is shown, and the CDR3 is as TCRdb lists it. The chain has TRBV5-1 and TRBJ2-2. Including both end residues, the CDR3 is 15 amino acids long. Germline-derived CDR1 and CDR2 are SGHRS and YFSETQ. CDR3 in amino acids: CASSFWRGNTGELFF.

The genes are TRBV30 and TRBJ2-3; D gene unclear. Trimming removed 5 bases from V and 2 bases from J, with 17 bases in between. This CDR3 spans 15 amino acids. Germline V lookup: CDR1 GTSNPN, CDR2 SVGIG (reference sequence). The DNA for the CDR3 is TGTGCCTGGGGAAAACGGACGGAGTACACAGATACGCAGTATTTT. This encodes CAWGKRTEYTDTQYF.

The J gene is TRBJ2-1, the V gene TRBV2, with D perhaps TRBD1 or TRBD2 (5 bases each). The germline CDR1 and CDR2 sequences are SNHLY and FYNNEI. CDR3 length: 14 residues. V gave up 4 bases and J gave up 9 bases, with 16 bases separating them. In nucleotides, the CDR3 is TGTGCCAGCAGTGGGCTAGCCATTAGGGGTGAGCAGTTCTTC. Protein sequence: CASSGLAIRGEQFF.